These 11 T cell receptor beta chains were sequenced from one sample in a study of tumor-infiltrating lymphocytes in primary liver carcinoma. The approximately 20-31 mg bulk tissue piece was not sorted before simultaneous RNA and DNA extraction. TCR beta cDNA was made from 450 to 550 ng total RNA with a constant-region primer. Amplification in three nested multiplex PCR rounds with slightly modified ARM-PCR gave rise to TCR beta libraries. Running 10 cycles apiece, the first two PCR rounds relied on TRBV1-TRBV30 forward primers together with a C-beta reverse primer. TCRdb independently ran MiXCR on the multiplex PCR reads; one entry per CDR3 protein. The data show 75,000 to 80,000 distinct CDR3 sequences, 69% seen once. The material sequenced was tumor-adjacent normal liver tissue. All receptors derive from a man aged 35 to 55 with primary liver carcinoma and hepatitis B virus infection.

V is TRBV28 and J is TRBJ2-7, with 12 bases matching TRBD2. V shed 3 bases and J 0 bases; nucleotides not matched to a gene: 9. Germline CDR1 is MDHEN and CDR2 is SYDVKM. This CDR3 region has 18 residues. The CDR3 is CASSFLTSGSVTSYEQYF. CDR3 nucleotide sequence: TGTGCCAGCAGTTTTTTGACTAGCGGGAGTGTAACCTCCTACGAGCAGTACTTC.

To note about this clonotype: One end of the junction fails to match germline, which may point to a read error. V usage is TRBV11-2 and J usage is TRBJ2-1, with 9 nucleotides matching TRBD2. The CDR3 covers 16 residues. The germline gives CDR1 SGHAT, CDR2 FQNNGV. The CDR3 nucleotides are TGTGCCTGCAGCTTAGGGCTCCTAGCGGGAATGAAAGAGCAGATCTTC. Residues: CACSLGLLAGMKEQIF. The full variable domain, completed using reference TRBV11-2 and TRBJ2-1, is EAGVAQSPRYKIIEKRQSVAFWCNPISGHATLYWYQQILGQGPKLLIQFQNNGVVDDSQLPKDRFSAERLKGVDSTLKIQPAKLEDSAVYLCACSLGLLAGMKEQIFGPGTRLTVL.

Turning to this clonotype: One junction end does not reproduce the germline sequence, and a read error may be involved. This chain uses TRBV11-2 with TRBJ2-1; 7 bases agree with TRBD2. Per germline, CDR1 SGHAT and CDR2 FQNNGV. This CDR3 spans 19 amino acids. The CDR3 region is CASSPASGAGLSSYSEQFF. As DNA, the CDR3 is TGTGCCAGCAGCCCAGCTAGCGGAGCCGGCCTGAGCTCATACAGTGAGCAATTCTTC. The variable domain in full, with the rest retrieved from reference TRBV11-2 and TRBJ2-1, is EAGVAQSPRYKIIEKRQSVAFWCNPISGHATLYWYQQILGQGPKLLIQFQNNGVVDDSQLPKDRFSAERLKGVDSTLKIQPAKLEDSAVYLCASSPASGAGLSSYSEQFFGPGTRLTVL.

This clonotype was detected only once. The chain uses TRBV11-2 and TRBJ2-3; D is possibly TRBD1 (5 bases). Germline assignment: CDR1 SGHAT and CDR2 FQNNGV. V lost 2 bases and J 5 bases, leaving 17 bases between the germline ends. The CDR3 contains 16 residues. The CDR3 sequence: CASSLILARDRDTQYF. The CDR3 DNA follows: TGTGCCAGCAGCTTAATATTGGCGCGAGACAGAGATACGCAGTATTTT.

In regard to this clonotype: No conserved phenylalanine or tryptophan ends this CDR3, so it is likely a read error. CDR3 in amino acids: CASSQAPGTGYYNEQFL. As DNA, the CDR3 is TGTGCCAGCAGCCAAGCTCCCGGGACAGGATACTACAATGAGCAGTTCTTA. V usage is TRBV4-1 and J usage is TRBJ2-1, with 8 positions matching TRBD1. Germline CDR1 MGHRA, CDR2 YSYEKL. The CDR3 is 17 residues long.

This clonotype was found once. Just one base apart from a much larger clone, this may be a read error. The CDR3 DNA follows: TGTGTCAGCAGTTTTACTAGCGAGATCTACAATGAGCAGTTCTTC. It is translated as CVSSFTSEIYNEQFF. The gene calls are TRBV28 and TRBJ2-1; 7 bases fit TRBD2. Germline loops: CDR1 MDHEN, CDR2 SYDVKM. The CDR3 consists of 15 residues. Full variable domain (missing parts from reference TRBV28 and TRBJ2-1): DVKVTQSSRYLVKRTGEKVFLECVQDMDHENMFWYRQDPGLGLRLIYFSYDVKMKEKGDIPEGYSVSREKKERFSLILESASTNQTSMYLCVSSFTSEIYNEQFFGPGTRLTVL.

In the case of this clonotype: One junction end does not reproduce the germline sequence, and a read error may be involved. The V call is TRBV6-6, the J call TRBJ2-3; 10 bases map to TRBD1. This CDR3 has 18 amino acids. Looked up from germline, CDR1 is MNHNY and CDR2 is SVGAGI (reference sequence). The CDR3 region has the DNA TGTGCCGGCAGTTACCGGGGCGGGACAGGGGACGAGGCAGATACGCAGAATTTT. This sequence encodes CAGSYRGGTGDEADTQNF.

For this clonotype: One junction end disagrees with the germline gene, perhaps due to a read error. This rearrangement joins TRBV14 to TRBJ2-7; 8 bases are a match to TRBD2. There are 14 residues in the CDR3. Germline CDR1 and CDR2: SGHDN and FVKESK. The CDR3 DNA reads as TGTGCCAGCAGCCAAACGGGGGGGGGCTACGAGCAGTATTTC. This gives the protein CASSQTGGGYEQYF.

In the case of this clonotype: One end of the junction is discordant with germline, which a read error may explain. This chain links TRBV6-2 or TRBV6-3 with TRBJ2-7, with 8 bases lining up with TRBD1. CDR3 size: 15 residues. CDR1 and CDR2 from the germline V gene are MNHEY and SVGEGT. The DNA of the CDR3 is TGTGCCAGCAATTTTCTGACAGGGGCCACGGACGAACAGTACTTC. Amino acid sequence: CASNFLTGATDEQYF.

As concerns this clonotype: This could be a read error, since a much larger clone is one nucleotide away. This chain links TRBV11-2 with TRBJ2-5; D might be TRBD1 (5 bases). The germline CDR1 and CDR2 sequences are SGHAT and FQNNGV. V was clipped by 5 bases and J by 10 bases, with 14 bases between them. The CDR3 extends over 12 amino acids. In DNA form, the CDR3 reads TGTGCCAGCAGCCTCCCGGACACGAGCCAGTACTTC. Its translation is CASSLPDTSQYF.

Worth noting for this clonotype: The final CDR3 position lacks the conserved phenylalanine or tryptophan, pointing to a likely read error. The V and J genes are TRBV6-1 and TRBJ1-2, with D unclear. This CDR3 contains 14 residues. Germline V gives CDR1 MNHNS, CDR2 SASEGT. V shed 6 bases and J shed 4 bases, with 15 bases lying between them. The CDR3 bases are TGTGCCAGCAGGCCACAGATCCAAAGCTATGGCTACACCTTG. This encodes CASRPQIQSYGYTL.